This T cell receptor (beta chain) was obtained from a study of T cells in Graves' hyperthyroidism and ophthalmopathy (dated by TCRdb to about 2019). Broadly, across the study: Peripheral blood was collected at initial diagnosis, before any treatment. To identify TCR V-J signatures that set the groups apart, the researchers used a discovery cohort of approximately 98 patients, made up of roughly 45 with Graves' ophthalmopathy and 57 with stable Graves' hyperthyroidism. Whether ophthalmopathy could be predicted prospectively was tested in an independent validation cohort made up of about 20 hyperthyroidism patients plus 17 patients who later progressed to ophthalmopathy. For training and testing, the 80 to 100 patients in the discovery cohort were randomly divided in a 7:3 ratio. The study also compared thyroid tissue and blood T-cell repertoires from several Graves' hyperthyroidism patients. After sampling, hyperthyroidism patients received methimazole starting at 30 mg daily, and ophthalmopathy patients received high-dose intravenous methylprednisolone. The paper describes TCR Vbeta CDR3 sequencing of 120 to 150 peripheral blood samples, made up of about 41 ophthalmopathy patients, approximately 76 hyperthyroidism patients and around 17 progressor patients.

The TCR beta CDR3 regions were amplified from RNA transcripts. For the first round of RT-PCR on the TCR CDR3, the HTBI primer set was used together with the Qiagen OneStep RT-PCR kit. A second multiplex PCR round built the libraries, followed by size selection and purification. Sequencing of the libraries was done on an Illumina HiSeq2000 using paired-end 100 bp reads. In the authors' own workflow: SOAPnuke was used to process the raw data, removing reads that contained adapters or uncalled bases, had a mean Phred below 15, or lacked an exact match to the constant primer or identifier. High-quality paired reads were merged using COPE v1.2.5, and each unique nucleotide sequence was defined as a clonotype. MiTCR v1.1 was used to align the clonotypes against IMGT TRBV, TRBD and TRBJ reference segments. The analysis included only V-J combinations with a frequency above 0.0001, which together covered 99.2% of the repertoires. A TCS score was defined as the ratio of F50 (clonal expansion) to E x V (chaos), with BLOSUM62-based TCRdist applied between CDR3 peptides within each V-J. Welch's t-statistics and random forest reduced several hundred V-J features to roughly 13, which were used in a naive Bayes classifier (R e1071). TCRdb applied fastp at Q25 and MiXCR to the public reads, then kept only in-frame beta chains. Rows are combined by CDR3 protein, so each entry shows the most common genes and DNA. The V and J calls come from TCRdb's annotation, not from the publication. For this sample the table gives 500,000 to 600,000 distinct CDR3 sequences, of which 15% to 20% were detected only once. The ten largest clones represent about half of the sample.

Moderately to severely active disease, a Clinical Activity Score of at least 3, a NOSPECS grade of at least 4, and a duration under 3 months were present in ophthalmopathy patients. Any patient with an uncontrolled infection, another autoimmune disease, pregnancy or lactation was excluded. Diagnoses relied on clinical symptoms, serum thyroxine and TRAb, thyroid ultrasound and orbital computed tomography. PBMCs were isolated from 7.5 to 10 ml of fresh peripheral blood by Ficoll-Paque density gradient centrifugation. Total RNA was extracted with Trizol reagent, and quality was checked on an Agilent 2100 Bioanalyzer. Broader findings and caveats from the paper: Most expanded thyroid clonotypes (frequency above 0.001) were also detected in blood, a finding suggesting that blood repertoires may reflect thyroid immune responses. In validation, the model predicted progression to ophthalmopathy with roughly 66% sensitivity and around 72% specificity, a median of about 6.7 months before onset. No statistical method was used to fix the sample size in advance, and group allocation was not hidden from the investigators. Ophthalmopathy was separated from stable hyperthyroidism by a 13 V-J signature model, with about 88% sensitivity and approximately 81% specificity obtained in cross-validation and 80%/75% obtained in testing.

A remark on this clonotype: Its binding antigen is unknown. Base-call qualities are not available, and no considerably larger clone is one nucleotide away.

The germline V gene (reference sequence) gives CDR1 as DFQATT and CDR2 as SNEGSKA. Germline trimming: 6 bases from V, 7 bases from J; junction bases outside gene matches: 18. Its CDR3 holds 18 amino acids, cysteine through phenylalanine. Just the 54-base CDR3 DNA is kept, in frame starting at base 1. Sequenced: blood. The chain is encoded by TRBV20-1 joined to TRBJ2-1; a stretch of 13 junction bases matches TRBD2. The sequence was obtained from a man aged 35-49 years with Graves' ophthalmopathy. The DNA is as follows: TGCAGTGCGACCGGCATAGGACTAGCGGGAGACGGGGGGAATGAGCAGTTCTTC. It is translated as CSATGIGLAGDGGNEQFF.